One sample yielded the 29 T cell receptor beta chains listed below, sequenced in a study of blood T cell repertoires in COVID-19. Only in-frame clones appear in the TCRdb table, and some are missing; sequencing was by immunoSEQ multiplex PCR. Of roughly 100,000 clones in the sample, 82% were seen once. The specimen was peripheral blood. Receptor source: a man aged 55-75 years with acute or convalescent COVID-19.

V is TRBV18 and J is TRBJ2-5, with a weak D call TRBD2 (6 bases). This CDR3 contains 14 residues. Trimming took off 6 bases at V and 2 bases at J, with 13 bases between the two ends. From germline, CDR1 is KGHSH and CDR2 LQKENI. CDR3 bases: TGTGCCAGCTCCTTACTGGCGGGGCAAGAGACCCAGTACTTC. Residues: CASSLLAGQETQYF.

The chain couples TRBV27 to TRBJ1-1; no definite D call. The CDR3 has 15 amino acids. The V and J ends lost 1 base and 4 bases respectively, with 13 bases between them. The germline CDR1 and CDR2 sequences are MNHEY and SMNVEV (reference sequence). This CDR3 reads CASSLYPGRGTEAFF. The CDR3 region has the DNA TGTGCCAGCAGTTTATATCCGGGAAGAGGCACTGAAGCTTTCTTT.

This chain joins TRBV6-2 or TRBV6-3 and TRBJ2-3; TRBD2 agrees at 8 bases. This CDR3 spans 18 amino acids. With V trimmed by 6 bases and J by 3 bases, 17 bases remained unmatched. The germline V gene encodes CDR1 MNHEY and CDR2 SVGEGT. The CDR3 reads CASSRDTGTSLWTDTQYF. CDR3 coding DNA: TGTGCCAGCAGCCGGGATACCGGGACTAGTTTATGGACAGATACGCAGTATTTT.

About this clone: The same CDR3 is also encoded by other DNA sequences in this sample. V usage is TRBV11-3 and J usage is TRBJ2-7; tentative D call: TRBD1 (5 bases). With 1 base removed from V and 3 bases from J, the gap between germline ends came to 10 bases. The germline V gene encodes CDR1 SGHNT and CDR2 YENEEA. The length of the CDR3 is 14 residues. CDR3 nucleotide sequence: TGTGCCAGCAGCTTAGGCCAGGGAAACTACGAGCAGTACTTC. It codes for CASSLGQGNYEQYF. Using reference TRBV11-3 and TRBJ2-7 for the parts outside the CDR3, the full variable domain is EAGVVQSPRYKIIEKKQPVAFWCNPISGHNTLYWYLQNLGQGPELLIRYENEEAVDDSQLPKDRFSAERLKGVDSTLKIQPAELGDSAVYLCASSLGQGNYEQYFGPGTRLTVT.

The chain employs TRBV10-3 and TRBJ2-7, with 9 bases matching TRBD2. Germline V gene data show CDR1 as ENHRY and CDR2 as SYGVKD. The CDR3 contains 20 residues. J gave up 0 bases and V 0 bases, and 15 bases lay outside the gene matches. The CDR3 bases are TGTGCCATCAGTGAGTCCGAGTTGGCTAGCGGGACCCTACTCTCCTACGAGCAGTACTTC. Translated, it gives CAISESELASGTLLSYEQYF.

The chain recombines TRBV11-3 with TRBJ2-3; D perhaps matches TRBD2 (6 bases). Between the trimmed V and J ends, which lost 8 bases and 5 bases, there was a span of 8 bases. The CDR3 is 11 amino acids. Germline V CDR1 and CDR2: SGHNT, YENEEA. CDR3 nucleotides: TGTGCCAGCGGAGGGATAGATACGCAGTATTTT. This gives the protein CASGGIDTQYF. Full variable domain (outside the CDR3, taken from reference TRBV11-3 and TRBJ2-3): EAGVVQSPRYKIIEKKQPVAFWCNPISGHNTLYWYLQNLGQGPELLIRYENEEAVDDSQLPKDRFSAERLKGVDSTLKIQPAELGDSAVYLCASGGIDTQYFGPGTRLTVL.

As DNA, the CDR3 is TGTGCCAGCAGCTTTTTTGCCGGGAGGGTCTACAATGAGCAGTTCTTC. It encodes CASSFFAGRVYNEQFF. The J gene is TRBJ2-1, the V gene TRBV5-8; 8 nucleotides align to TRBD2. The length of the CDR3 is 16 residues. Germline assignment: CDR1 SGHTS and CDR2 YDEGEE. V shed 2 bases, J shed 3 bases, and the junction held 7 bases outside the gene matches.

The chain has TRBV11-3 and TRBJ2-1; the match to TRBD2 covers 12 bases. Germline V gene sequence: CDR1 SGHNT, CDR2 YENEEA. CDR3 length: 16 residues. V shed 4 bases and J 7 bases; nucleotides not matched to a gene: 8. The CDR3 protein is CASSSQLAGGPNEQFF. The CDR3 bases are TGTGCCAGCAGCTCCCAGCTAGCGGGGGGGCCAAATGAGCAGTTCTTC.

This chain joins TRBV2 and TRBJ2-2; D unclear. Germline-derived CDR1 and CDR2 are SNHLY and FYNNEI. V lost 6 bases, J lost 0 bases, and 11 bases lay in between. This CDR3 is 15 amino acids long. The CDR3 DNA is TGTGCCAGCAGAAGAGACTCCTCGAACACCGGGGAGCTGTTTTTT. This gives the protein CASRRDSSNTGELFF.

The chain employs TRBV6-5 and TRBJ1-2; 9 bases are shared with TRBD1. Per the germline V gene, CDR1 is MNHEY and CDR2 is SVGAGI. The ends lost 6 bases at V and 3 bases at J; junction bases unmatched: 8. This CDR3 is built from 15 residues. In DNA, the CDR3 is TGTGCCAGCAGAAACTGGGACAGGGCGGACTATGGCTACACCTTC. It translates to CASRNWDRADYGYTF.

The chain recombines TRBV6-5 with TRBJ1-1, with 8 bases aligning to TRBD1. The CDR3 has 15 amino acids. Germline V gives CDR1 MNHEY, CDR2 SVGAGI. The ends lost 5 bases at V and 0 bases at J; junction bases unmatched: 5. The DNA of the CDR3 is TGTGCCAGCAGTATTCGACAGGGGATGAACACTGAAGCTTTCTTT. Amino acid sequence: CASSIRQGMNTEAFF.

The V gene is TRBV30, the J gene TRBJ1-2; D not resolved. Trimming took off 2 bases at V and 7 bases at J, with 11 bases between the two ends. Germline V gene sequence: CDR1 GTSNPN, CDR2 SVGIG (reference sequence). The CDR3 has 12 amino acids. CDR3 amino acids: CAWSMVVGGYTF. In DNA form, the CDR3 reads TGTGCCTGGAGTATGGTAGTTGGTGGCTACACCTTC.

The rearrangement links TRBV7-2 to TRBJ2-2, with unresolved D. The V end lost 5 bases, the J end lost 0 bases, and 4 bases lay between the germline ends. This CDR3 spans 13 amino acids. Germline loops: CDR1 SGHTA, CDR2 FQGNSA. For the CDR3, the DNA is TGTGCCAGCAGCCCCTCGAACACCGGGGAGCTGTTTTTT. Residues: CASSPSNTGELFF.

This chain links TRBV6-5 with TRBJ1-6; weak D call: TRBD1 (5 bases). V lost 4 bases and J 10 bases, leaving 14 bases between the germline ends. Germline V lookup: CDR1 MNHEY, CDR2 SVGAGI. The CDR3 is 14 residues long. The CDR3 reads CASSFRRVGSPLHF. The CDR3 nucleotides are TGTGCCAGCAGTTTCCGCAGGGTAGGATCACCCCTCCACTTT.

The V gene is TRBV3-1 (or the pseudogene TRBV3-2), the J gene TRBJ1-6, with D perhaps matching TRBD1 (6 bases). V lost 1 base and J 0 bases, leaving 16 bases between the germline ends. CDR3 length equals 19 residues. From germline, CDR1 is LGHDT and CDR2 YNNKEL (reference sequence). The CDR3 spells CASSQGSSGVDSYNSPLHF. The CDR3 DNA follows: TGTGCCAGCAGCCAAGGCTCTTCAGGGGTGGACTCCTATAATTCACCCCTCCACTTT.

The chain joins TRBV2 to TRBJ1-4; a possible D gene is TRBD1 (6 bases). This CDR3 has 13 amino acids. The ends were cut back, 5 bases at V and 8 bases at J, with 12 bases in the middle. CDR1 and CDR2 (germline): SNHLY, FYNNEI. The CDR3 loop reads CASSWQGKEKLFF. CDR3 nucleotides: TGTGCCAGCAGTTGGCAGGGGAAAGAAAAACTGTTTTTT.

This clone was recorded only once. The chain links TRBV5-8 to TRBJ2-7; tentative D call: TRBD1 (6 bases). The CDR3 has 13 residues. Between the trimmed V and J ends, which lost 10 bases and 3 bases, there was a span of 17 bases. CDR1 and CDR2 from the germline V gene are SGHTS and YDEGEE. This CDR3 reads CAVWGLVNYEQYF. The CDR3 nucleotides are TGTGCCGTATGGGGGCTGGTGAACTACGAGCAGTACTTC.

In this sample, this clone turned up a few times. The gene calls are TRBV7-9 and TRBJ1-1, with D tentatively TRBD1 (6 bases). CDR1 and CDR2 (germline): SEHNR, FQNEAQ (reference sequence). The CDR3 spans 14 residues. The germline V and J ends were trimmed by 2 bases and 1 base, with 8 bases remaining between them. CDR3 DNA sequence: TGTGCCAGCAGCTTATCAGGGGCGAACACTGAAGCTTTCTTT. This gives the protein CASSLSGANTEAFF.

The chain uses TRBV27 and TRBJ1-1; 7 nucleotides align to TRBD1. CDR1 and CDR2 (germline): MNHEY, SMNVEV (reference sequence). The CDR3 runs to 14 residues. V lost 3 bases, J lost 1 base, and 2 bases stayed unmatched. CDR3 in DNA: TGTGCCAGCAGTTTCCAGGGGGGGAACACTGAAGCTTTCTTT. Protein: CASSFQGGNTEAFF.

This clone appeared a few times. V is TRBV28 and J is TRBJ2-7, with 10 bases aligning to TRBD1. The junction had 8 bases not matched to a gene; V was cut back by 2 bases and J by 7 bases. CDR3 length: 15 residues. Germline CDR1 is MDHEN and CDR2 is SYDVKM. DNA of the CDR3: TGTGCCAGCAGTTTAACGACAGGGGGCGGCGGGGAGCAGTACTTC. Residues: CASSLTTGGGGEQYF. Supplemented by reference TRBV28 and TRBJ2-7, the full variable domain reads DVKVTQSSRYLVKRTGEKVFLECVQDMDHENMFWYRQDPGLGLRLIYFSYDVKMKEKGDIPEGYSVSREKKERFSLILESASTNQTSMYLCASSLTTGGGGEQYFGPGTRLTVT.

This clone was recorded once. The V call is TRBV10-3, the J call TRBJ1-5, with TRBD1 matching over 9 bases. Germline trimming cut 6 bases from V and 2 bases from J; bases unmatched to any gene: 5. This CDR3 is built from 15 residues. Germline V gene sequence: CDR1 ENHRY, CDR2 SYGVKD. The CDR3 loop is CAIRGQGSGNQPQHF. The CDR3 coding sequence is TGTGCCATCAGAGGACAGGGGAGCGGCAATCAGCCCCAGCATTTT.

The rearrangement links TRBV7-9 to TRBJ2-5; 8 positions agree with TRBD1. V lost 2 bases, J lost 1 base, and 3 bases stayed unmatched. The CDR3 runs to 15 residues. Germline V gene data show CDR1 as SEHNR and CDR2 as FQNEAQ (reference sequence). CDR3 loop: CASSLFQGAQETQYF. The CDR3 DNA sequence: TGTGCCAGCAGCTTATTCCAGGGGGCCCAAGAGACCCAGTACTTC.

V and J are TRBV12-5 and TRBJ2-6; D may be TRBD2 (6 bases). CDR3 size: 18 residues. Germline V gene lookup returns CDR1 LGHNT and CDR2 FRNRAP. V lost 0 bases and J 2 bases, leaving 14 bases between the germline ends. The CDR3 spells CASGLVRLEGAGANVLTF. The CDR3, as DNA: TGTGCTAGTGGTTTGGTACGATTGGAGGGCGCTGGGGCCAACGTCCTGACTTTC.

The V call is TRBV4-1, the J call TRBJ1-4; D is possibly TRBD1 (6 bases). CDR1 MGHRA and CDR2 YSYEKL come from the germline V gene. The CDR3 totals 18 residues. Between the trimmed V and J ends, which lost 3 bases and 0 bases, there was a span of 17 bases. CDR3 coding DNA: TGCGCCAGCAGCCAGGTTTTCCGGGGGGCGGCAACTAATGAAAAACTGTTTTTT. Its protein product is CASSQVFRGAATNEKLFF.

The genes are TRBV7-2 and TRBJ1-3; 8 bases map to TRBD1. The germline CDR1 and CDR2 sequences are SGHTA and FQGNSA. The CDR3 contains 15 residues. The V segment lost 1 base and the J segment 5 bases; nucleotides outside the gene matches: 4. DNA for the CDR3: TGTGCCAGCAGCTTAGAGTTCAGGGGGCGAAACACCATATATTTT. This encodes CASSLEFRGRNTIYF.

The V gene is TRBV4-1, the J gene TRBJ1-1; D unresolved. V shed 1 base and J shed 4 bases, with 16 bases lying between them. This CDR3 is built from 16 residues. The germline V gene encodes CDR1 MGHRA and CDR2 YSYEKL. The CDR3 DNA follows: TGCGCCAGCAGCCAAGCCCCAAATGCGGCGGGCACTGAAGCTTTCTTT. Translated, it gives CASSQAPNAAGTEAFF.

Concerning this clone: The sample carries other DNA sequences with the same CDR3. The rearrangement joins TRBV13 to TRBJ1-1; 8 nucleotides align to TRBD1. Trimming cost V 5 bases and J 1 base; bases outside gene matches: 3. This CDR3 has 14 amino acids. Germline V lookup: CDR1 PRHDT, CDR2 FYEKMQ (reference sequence). The CDR3 reads CASSRGQGNTEAFF. CDR3 bases: TGTGCCAGCAGCCGCGGACAGGGGAACACTGAAGCTTTCTTT.

The chain uses TRBV7-6 and TRBJ1-1; 7 nucleotides agree with TRBD1. Germline CDR1 reads SGHVS; CDR2 reads FNYEAQ. V lost 4 bases and J lost 5; bases outside the gene matches: 10. This CDR3 has 15 amino acids. CDR3 nucleotides: TGTGCCAGCAGCTCTACCACAGGGGCGAAAACTGAAGCTTTCTTT. This encodes CASSSTTGAKTEAFF.

This rearrangement joins TRBV7-2 to TRBJ2-1; 7 bases match TRBD1. V gave up 5 bases and J gave up 3 bases; unmatched junction bases: 10. CDR3 length: 16 residues. Germline CDR1 is SGHTA and CDR2 is FQGNSA. The CDR3 nucleotides read TGTGCCAGCAGCGTCCTGACAGGGCAATACTACAATGAGCAGTTCTTC. This sequence encodes CASSVLTGQYYNEQFF.